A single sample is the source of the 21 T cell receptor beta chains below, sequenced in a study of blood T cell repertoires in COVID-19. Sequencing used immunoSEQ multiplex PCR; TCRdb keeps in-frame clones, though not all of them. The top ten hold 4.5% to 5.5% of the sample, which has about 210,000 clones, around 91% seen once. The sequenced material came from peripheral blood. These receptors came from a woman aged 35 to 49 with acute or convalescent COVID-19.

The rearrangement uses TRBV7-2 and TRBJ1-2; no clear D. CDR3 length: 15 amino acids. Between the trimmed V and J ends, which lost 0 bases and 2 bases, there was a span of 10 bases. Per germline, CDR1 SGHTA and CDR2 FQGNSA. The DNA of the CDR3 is TGTGCCAGCAGCTTAGCGCGGGGTTCAAACTATGGCTACACCTTC. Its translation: CASSLARGSNYGYTF.

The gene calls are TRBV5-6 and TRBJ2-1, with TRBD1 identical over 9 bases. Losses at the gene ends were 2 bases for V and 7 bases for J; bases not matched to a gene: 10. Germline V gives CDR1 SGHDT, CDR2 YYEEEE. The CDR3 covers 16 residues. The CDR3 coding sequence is TGTGCCAGCAGCTTAACTTACAGGGGGCGTAGAAATGAGCAGTTCTTC. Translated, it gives CASSLTYRGRRNEQFF.

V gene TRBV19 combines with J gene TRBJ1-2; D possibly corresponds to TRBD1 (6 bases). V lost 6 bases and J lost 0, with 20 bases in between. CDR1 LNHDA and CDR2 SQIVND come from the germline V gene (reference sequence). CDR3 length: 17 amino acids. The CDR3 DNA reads TGTGCCAGTAGCTTGGACAGATCACAGACAGCTAACTATGGCTACACCTTC. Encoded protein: CASSLDRSQTANYGYTF.

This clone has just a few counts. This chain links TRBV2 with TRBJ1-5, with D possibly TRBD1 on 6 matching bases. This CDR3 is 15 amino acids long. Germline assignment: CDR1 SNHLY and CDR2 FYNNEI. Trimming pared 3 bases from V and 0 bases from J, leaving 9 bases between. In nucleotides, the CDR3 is TGTGCCAGCAGTGACAGGGGCCATAGCAATCAGCCCCAGCATTTT. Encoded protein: CASSDRGHSNQPQHF.

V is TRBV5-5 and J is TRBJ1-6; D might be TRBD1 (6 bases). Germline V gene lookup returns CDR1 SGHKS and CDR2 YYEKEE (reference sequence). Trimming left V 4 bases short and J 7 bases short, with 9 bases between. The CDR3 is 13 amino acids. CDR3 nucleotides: TGTGCCAGCAGCGGGGGCCCCAATTCACCCCTCCACTTT. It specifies CASSGGPNSPLHF.

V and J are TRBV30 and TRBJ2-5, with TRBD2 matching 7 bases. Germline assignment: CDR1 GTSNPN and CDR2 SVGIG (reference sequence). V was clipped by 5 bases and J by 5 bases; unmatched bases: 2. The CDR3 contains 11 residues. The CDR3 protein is CAWGLVETQYF. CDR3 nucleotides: TGTGCCTGGGGACTAGTGGAGACCCAGTACTTC.

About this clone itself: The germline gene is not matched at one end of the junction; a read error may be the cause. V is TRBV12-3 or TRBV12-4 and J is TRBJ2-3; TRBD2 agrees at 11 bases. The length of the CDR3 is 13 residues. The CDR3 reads CASSLNGGLAGVF. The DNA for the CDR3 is TGTGCCAGCAGTTTAAATGGAGGACTAGCGGGCGTTTTT.

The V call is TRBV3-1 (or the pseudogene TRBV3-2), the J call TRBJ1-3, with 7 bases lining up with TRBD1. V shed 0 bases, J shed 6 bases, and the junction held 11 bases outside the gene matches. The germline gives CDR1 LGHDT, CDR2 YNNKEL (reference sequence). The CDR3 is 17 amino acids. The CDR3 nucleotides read TGTGCCAGCAGCCAAGATCGGGCCAGGGGGTATAAAAACACCATATATTTT. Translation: CASSQDRARGYKNTIYF.

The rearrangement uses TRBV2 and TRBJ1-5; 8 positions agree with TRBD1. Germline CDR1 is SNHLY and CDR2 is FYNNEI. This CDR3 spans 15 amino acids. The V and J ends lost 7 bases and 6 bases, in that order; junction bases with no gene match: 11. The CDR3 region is CASKVPGGFIQPQHF. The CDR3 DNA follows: TGTGCCAGCAAAGTCCCAGGGGGCTTCATTCAGCCCCAGCATTTT.

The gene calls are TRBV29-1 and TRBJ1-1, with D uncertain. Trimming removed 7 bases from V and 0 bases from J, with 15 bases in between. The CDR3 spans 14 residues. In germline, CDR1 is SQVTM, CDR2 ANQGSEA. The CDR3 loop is CSGRVTNMNTEAFF. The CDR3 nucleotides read TGCAGCGGCCGGGTTACTAACATGAACACTGAAGCTTTCTTT. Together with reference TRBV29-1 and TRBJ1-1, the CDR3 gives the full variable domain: SAVISQKPSRDICQRGTSLTIQCQVDSQVTMMFWYRQQPGQSLTLIATANQGSEATYESGFVIDKFPISRPNLTFSTLTVSNMSPEDSSIYLCSGRVTNMNTEAFFGQGTRLTVV.

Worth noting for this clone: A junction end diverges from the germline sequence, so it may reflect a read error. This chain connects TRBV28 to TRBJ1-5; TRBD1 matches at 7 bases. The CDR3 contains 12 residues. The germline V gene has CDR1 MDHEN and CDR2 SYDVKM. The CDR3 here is CASSLALTGLAF. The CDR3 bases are TGTGCCAGCAGTCTGGCATTGACAGGGTTGGCTTTT.

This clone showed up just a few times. CDR3: CASSYTAGGPYNEQFF. Written as DNA, the CDR3 is TGTGCCAGCAGCTATACAGCGGGGGGTCCCTACAATGAGCAGTTCTTC. J is TRBJ2-1 and V is TRBV4-2, with 9 bases aligning to TRBD2. Germline V gives CDR1 LGHNA, CDR2 YNFKEQ. J was trimmed by 2 bases and V by 5 bases; bases with no gene match: 7. The CDR3 covers 16 residues.

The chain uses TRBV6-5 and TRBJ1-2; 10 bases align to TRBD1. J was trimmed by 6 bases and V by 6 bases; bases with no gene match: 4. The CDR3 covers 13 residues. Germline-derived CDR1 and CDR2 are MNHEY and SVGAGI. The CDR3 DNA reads TGTGCCAGCAGCCGGACAGGGGGGGATGGCTACACCTTC. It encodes CASSRTGGDGYTF.

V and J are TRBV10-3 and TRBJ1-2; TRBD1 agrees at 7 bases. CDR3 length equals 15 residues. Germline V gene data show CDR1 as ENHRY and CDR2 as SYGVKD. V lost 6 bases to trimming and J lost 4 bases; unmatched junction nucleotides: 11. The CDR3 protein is CAIRLPQGVGYGYTF. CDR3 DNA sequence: TGTGCCATCAGATTACCTCAGGGGGTCGGCTATGGCTACACCTTC.

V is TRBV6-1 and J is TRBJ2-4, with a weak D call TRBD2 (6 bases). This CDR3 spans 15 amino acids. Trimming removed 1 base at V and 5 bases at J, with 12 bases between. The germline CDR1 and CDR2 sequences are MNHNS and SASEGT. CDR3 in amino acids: CASSEVGSGENIQYF. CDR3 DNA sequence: TGTGCCAGCAGTGAAGTCGGGAGTGGGGAAAACATTCAGTACTTC.

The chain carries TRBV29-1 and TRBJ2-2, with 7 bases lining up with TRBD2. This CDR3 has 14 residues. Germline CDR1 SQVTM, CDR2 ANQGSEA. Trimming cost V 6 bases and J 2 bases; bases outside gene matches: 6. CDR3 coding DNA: TGCAGCGTGTCCAGCGGGGTTAACACCGGGGAGCTGTTTTTT. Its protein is CSVSSGVNTGELFF.

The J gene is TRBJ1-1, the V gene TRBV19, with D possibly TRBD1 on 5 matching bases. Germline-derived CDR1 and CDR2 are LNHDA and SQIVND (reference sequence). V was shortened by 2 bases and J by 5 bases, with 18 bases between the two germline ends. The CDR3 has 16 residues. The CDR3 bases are TGTGCCAGTAGTATACGAGTCGGCAGGGTTGGGACTGAAGCTTTCTTT. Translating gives CASSIRVGRVGTEAFF.

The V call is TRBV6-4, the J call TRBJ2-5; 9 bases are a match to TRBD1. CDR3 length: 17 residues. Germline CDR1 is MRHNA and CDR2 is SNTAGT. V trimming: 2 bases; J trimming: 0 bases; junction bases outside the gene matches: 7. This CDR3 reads CASSDPPTGGNQETQYF. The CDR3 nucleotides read TGTGCCAGCAGTGACCCCCCGACAGGGGGTAACCAAGAGACCCAGTACTTC.

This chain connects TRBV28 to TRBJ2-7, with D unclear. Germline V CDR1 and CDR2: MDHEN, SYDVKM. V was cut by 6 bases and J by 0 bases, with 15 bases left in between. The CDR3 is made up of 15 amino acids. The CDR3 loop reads CASSRDWSSSYEQYV. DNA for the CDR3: TGTGCCAGCAGCCGCGACTGGTCAAGCTCCTACGAGCAGTACGTC.

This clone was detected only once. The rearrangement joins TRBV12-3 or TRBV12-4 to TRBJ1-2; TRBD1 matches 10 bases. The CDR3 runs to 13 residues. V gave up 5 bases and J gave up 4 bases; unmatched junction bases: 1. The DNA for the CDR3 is TGTGCCAGCAGTAGGACAGGGGGCTATGGCTACACCTTC. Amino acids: CASSRTGGYGYTF.

CDR3 sequence (DNA): TGTGCCAGCTCACTCGACAGGGTGGGGGTAAATCAGCCCCAGCATTTT. This sequence encodes CASSLDRVGVNQPQHF. The gene calls are TRBV18 and TRBJ1-5; TRBD1 matches 7 bases. Germline assignment: CDR1 KGHSH and CDR2 LQKENI. The length of the CDR3 is 16 residues. V shed 4 bases, J shed 4 bases, and the junction held 10 bases outside the gene matches.